This TCR beta chain emerged from a study of STAT5B mutations in CD4+ large granular lymphocyte leukemia. Findings and caveats of the study: Top patient clones used TRBV06 genes more often: 8/27 versus 2/35 in controls. Without HLA matching, higher CD4+ than CD8+ T-LGLL clonality could reflect small sample size.

Concerning this clone: Its target is not known.

The assay was run at survey level. Methods used by the authors: Lowest detectable productive clonotype frequency was 2.59 x 10-5. Assay used: immunoSEQ multiplex PCR; TCRdb lists only in-frame clones, some missing. V and J calls and clone size are given by that table; D and trimming were obtained from the DNA. This table holds around 38,000 clones, about 85% found once. Trimming took off 0 bases at V and 1 base at J, with 5 bases between the two ends. Germline CDR1 reads SGHDT; CDR2 reads YYEEEE. CDR3 length: 14 residues. The sample consisted of CD4+ T cells from blood buffy coats. This TCR derives from a human donor in good health. The rearrangement joins TRBV5-6 to TRBJ1-5; D remains unclear. The DNA of the CDR3 is TGTGCCAGCAGCTTGGTAGGGAGCAATCAGCCCCAGCATTTT. This sequence encodes CASSLVGSNQPQHF.